This T cell receptor beta chain is from a study of T cell responses to AZD1222 COVID-19 vaccine. General study points: Most donors were white British, females outnumbered males, and clonal diversity was possibly underestimated. Vaccine-related CD4 TCRs covered spike, predominating at 160-218 and 743-854. Nearly half of unique spike-specific TCRs reportedly avoided B.1.351 and B.1.1.7 mutated regions. Spike-specific TCR breadth rose after two AZD1222 doses, and depth rose as well.

As concerns this clone: Its antigen remains unknown.

TCRdb's table, derived via immunoSEQ multiplex PCR, lists solely in-frame clones and lacks some. The data show 99,000 or so clones, approximately 89% seen once. This CDR3 spans 14 amino acids. Germline V gene data show CDR1 as SGHTA and CDR2 as FQGNSA. After removal of 6 bases from V and 4 bases from J, the junction contained 6 bases not matched to a gene. The rearrangement uses TRBV7-2 and TRBJ1-2; 9 positions match TRBD1. The specimen was peripheral blood, collected on day 0 of AZD1222 vaccination. This clonotype originated in an adult in good health. Here the CDR3 reads CASRLKGQGYGYTF. CDR3 in DNA: TGTGCCAGCAGATTAAAGGGACAGGGCTATGGCTACACCTTC. Looking up the rest from reference TRBV7-2 and TRBJ1-2 gives the full variable domain: GAGVSQSPSNKVTEKGKDVELRCDPISGHTALYWYRQSLGQGLEFLIYFQGNSAPDKSGLPSDRFSAERTGGSVSTLTIQRTQQEDSAVYLCASRLKGQGYGYTFGSGTRLTVV.